Listed below are T cell receptor beta chains from one sample, sequenced in a study of cytomegalovirus exposure and HLA in healthy donors. Assay used: immunoSEQ multiplex PCR; TCRdb lists only in-frame clones, some missing. This table holds about 160,000 clones, over 75% found once. Sequencing was carried out using PBMCs. The receptors here all came from a man aged 45-65 years in good health and CMV-seropositive. Both conserved end residues are part of each CDR3. Each record gives: CDR3 length, V gene, D gene, J gene, clone size, CDR3 DNA, CDR3 protein. A D gene is named only where the DNA matches it firmly. Clone size appears in some rows only: once, few, many, or a class for an expanded clone.

16	TRBV4-1	NA	TRBJ2-5	NA	TGCGCCAGCAGCCAAGAGTGGCTCTCGTACCAAGAGACCCAGTACTTC	CASSQEWLSYQETQYF
14	TRBV27	TRBD2	TRBJ2-5	NA	TGTGCCAGCAGTTTATCGCCGGGGGGAGAGACCCAGTACTTC	CASSLSPGGETQYF
14	TRBV7-9	NA	TRBJ1-1	NA	TGTGCCAGCAGCTTAGGGGGGGTAAACACTGAAGCTTTCTTT	CASSLGGVNTEAFF
12	TRBV11-3	NA	TRBJ2-1	NA	TGTGCCAGCAGCTTGAGGTTAAATGAGCAGTTCTTC	CASSLRLNEQFF
14	TRBV5-4	TRBD1	TRBJ2-7	NA	TGTGCCAGCAGCCCAAGGACAGGGGCTAACGAGCAGTACTTC	CASSPRTGANEQYF
16	TRBV9	NA	TRBJ2-3	NA	TGTGCCAGCACCCGGAGTCGGGTAGGGGCTGGGGATACGCAGTATTTT	CASTRSRVGAGDTQYF
14	TRBV2	TRBD1	TRBJ2-7	NA	TGTGCCAGCAGTATCGGGACAGCTACCTACGAGCAGTACTTC	CASSIGTATYEQYF
14	TRBV28	TRBD1	TRBJ2-1	NA	TGTGCCAGCAGTTTAGGGACAGGGCGTAAAGAGCAGTTCTTC	CASSLGTGRKEQFF
13	TRBV7-2	NA	TRBJ1-2	NA	TGTGCCAGCAGCTTATACGGGGGGGAAGGCTACACCTTC	CASSLYGGEGYTF
14	TRBV5-1	NA	TRBJ1-5	NA	TGCGCCAGCAGCTTAGGGGGATCGGGTCAGCCCCAGCATTTT	CASSLGGSGQPQHF
15	TRBV9	NA	TRBJ2-7	once	TGTGCCAGCAGCGTAGCCGATGGCGGGTCCTACGAGCAGTACTTC	CASSVADGGSYEQYF
15	TRBV28	TRBD1	TRBJ1-5	once	TGTGCCAGCAGAACATCGGACAGGGGCAATCAGCCCCAGCATTTT	CASRTSDRGNQPQHF